This TCR beta chain was identified in a study of ipilimumab plus nivolumab after autologous stem cell transplantation. Across the study: Typical patient got 5 or 6 ipilimumab doses and seven to nine nivolumab doses (median).

General study findings and limits: The authors say TCR, Treg and microbiome findings warrant further study.

TCRdb's copy holds only in-frame clones and misses some; the assay was immunoSEQ multiplex PCR. The data hold about 3,100 clones, with roughly 80% observed a single time. In the case of this clone: No antigen is known for it.

Starting 14 to 28 days after autologous transplant, ipilimumab 1 mg/kg was given. Patients received nivolumab 3 mg/kg at weeks 1, 4, 7, 10, then fortnightly to week 26. CDR3 length: 15 amino acids. With 2 bases removed from V and 0 bases from J, the gap between germline ends came to 7 bases. CDR1 and CDR2 (germline): SEHNR, FQNEAQ (reference sequence). This clonotype was obtained from a male donor with primary mediastinal lymphoma. Sample: PBMCs, taken in a trial of ipilimumab plus nivolumab as post-transplant consolidation. This rearrangement joins TRBV7-9 to TRBJ2-2; D unclear. The DNA for the CDR3 is TGTGCCAGCAGCTTACGACAAGCGAACACCGGGGAGCTGTTTTTT. Amino acid sequence: CASSLRQANTGELFF.